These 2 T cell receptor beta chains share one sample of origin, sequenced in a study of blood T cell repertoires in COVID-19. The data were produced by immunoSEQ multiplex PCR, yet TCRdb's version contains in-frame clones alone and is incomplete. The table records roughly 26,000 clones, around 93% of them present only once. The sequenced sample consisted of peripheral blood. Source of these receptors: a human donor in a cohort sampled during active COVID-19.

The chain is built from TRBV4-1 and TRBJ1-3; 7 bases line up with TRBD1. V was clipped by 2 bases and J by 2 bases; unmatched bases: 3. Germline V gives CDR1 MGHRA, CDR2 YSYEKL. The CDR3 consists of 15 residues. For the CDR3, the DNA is TGCGCCAGCAGCCAACTTACAGGGGCTGGAAACACCATATATTTT. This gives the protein CASSQLTGAGNTIYF.

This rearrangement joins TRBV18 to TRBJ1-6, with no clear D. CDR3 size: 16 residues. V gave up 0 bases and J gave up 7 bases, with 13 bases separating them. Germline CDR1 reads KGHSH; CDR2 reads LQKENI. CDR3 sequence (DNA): TGTGCCAGCTCACCACCAGGAAACAGCAGGAATTCACCCCTCCACTTT. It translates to CASSPPGNSRNSPLHF. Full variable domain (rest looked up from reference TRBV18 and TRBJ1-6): NAGVMQNPRHLVRRRGQEARLRCSPMKGHSHVYWYRQLPEEGLKFMVYLQKENIIDESGMPKERFSAEFPKEGPSILRIQQVVRGDSAAYFCASSPPGNSRNSPLHFGNGTRLTVT.